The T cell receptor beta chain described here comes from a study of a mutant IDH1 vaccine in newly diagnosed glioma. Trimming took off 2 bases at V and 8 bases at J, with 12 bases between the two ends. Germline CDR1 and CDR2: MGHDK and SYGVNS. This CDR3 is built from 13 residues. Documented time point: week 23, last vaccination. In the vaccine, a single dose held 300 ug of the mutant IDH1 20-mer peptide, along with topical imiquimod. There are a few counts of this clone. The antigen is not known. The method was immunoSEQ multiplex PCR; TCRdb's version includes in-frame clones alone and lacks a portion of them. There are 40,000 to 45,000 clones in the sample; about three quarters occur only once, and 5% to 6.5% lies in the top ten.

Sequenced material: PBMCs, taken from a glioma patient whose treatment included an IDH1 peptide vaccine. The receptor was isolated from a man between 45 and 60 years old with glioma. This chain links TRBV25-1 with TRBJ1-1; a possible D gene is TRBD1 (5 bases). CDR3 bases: TGTGCCAGCAGTGAAAGGATGGGGCGGGAAGCTTTCTTT. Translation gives CASSERMGREAFF.